This paragraph reports one T cell receptor beta chain. It was around 180 ng DNA, about 30,000 T cell genomes, that sorted-subset replicate PCRs used. Data came from immunoSEQ multiplex PCR; TCRdb stores just in-frame clones and leaves some out. This sample has about 1.1 million clones, with roughly 80% found just once. This entry belongs to a study of shared clonotypes between healthy human individuals. This TCR came from a man between 18 and 29 years old in good health. Some clones in this sample may be carry-over from other donors' samples. The sequencing input was memory CD4+ T cells from PBMCs. The subset denotes: CD45RA-negative fraction.

The CDR3 sequence is CASSPFPGTGFYEQYF. The CDR3 coding sequence is TGTGCCAGCAGTCCCTTCCCCGGGACAGGGTTCTACGAGCAGTACTTC. The chain recombines TRBV28 with TRBJ2-7, with 9 positions matching TRBD1. The trim removed 5 bases at V and 3 bases at J, leaving 11 bases unmatched. This CDR3 has 16 residues. In germline, CDR1 is MDHEN, CDR2 SYDVKM.